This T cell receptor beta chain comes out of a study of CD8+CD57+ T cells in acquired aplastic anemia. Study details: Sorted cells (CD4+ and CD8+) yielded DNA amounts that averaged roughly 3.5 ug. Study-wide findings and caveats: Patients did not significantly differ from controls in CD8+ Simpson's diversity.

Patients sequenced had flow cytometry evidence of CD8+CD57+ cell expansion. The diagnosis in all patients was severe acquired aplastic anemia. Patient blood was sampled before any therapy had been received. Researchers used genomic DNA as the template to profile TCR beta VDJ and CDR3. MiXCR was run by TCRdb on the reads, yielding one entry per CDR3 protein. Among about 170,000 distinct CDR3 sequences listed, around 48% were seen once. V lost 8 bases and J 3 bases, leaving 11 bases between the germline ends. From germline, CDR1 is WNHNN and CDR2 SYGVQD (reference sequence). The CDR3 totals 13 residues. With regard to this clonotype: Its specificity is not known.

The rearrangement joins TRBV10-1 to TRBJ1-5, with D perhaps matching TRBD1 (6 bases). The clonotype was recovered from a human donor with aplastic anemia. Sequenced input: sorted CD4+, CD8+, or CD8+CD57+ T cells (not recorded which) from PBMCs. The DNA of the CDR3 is TGCGCCAGCGGCGGACAGATCAATCAGCCCCAGCATTTT. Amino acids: CASGGQINQPQHF.